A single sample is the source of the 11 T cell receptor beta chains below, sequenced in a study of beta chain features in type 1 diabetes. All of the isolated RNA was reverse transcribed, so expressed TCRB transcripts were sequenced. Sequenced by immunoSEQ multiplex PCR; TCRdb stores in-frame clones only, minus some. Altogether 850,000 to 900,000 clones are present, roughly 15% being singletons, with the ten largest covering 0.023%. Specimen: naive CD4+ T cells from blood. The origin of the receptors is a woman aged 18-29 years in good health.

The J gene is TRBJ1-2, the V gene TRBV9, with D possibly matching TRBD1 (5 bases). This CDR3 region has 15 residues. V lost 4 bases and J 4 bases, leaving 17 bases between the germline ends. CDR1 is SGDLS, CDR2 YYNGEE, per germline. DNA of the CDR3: TGTGCCAGCAGCCCGAGGGACGCCGCAACCTATGGCTACACCTTC. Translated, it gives CASSPRDAATYGYTF.

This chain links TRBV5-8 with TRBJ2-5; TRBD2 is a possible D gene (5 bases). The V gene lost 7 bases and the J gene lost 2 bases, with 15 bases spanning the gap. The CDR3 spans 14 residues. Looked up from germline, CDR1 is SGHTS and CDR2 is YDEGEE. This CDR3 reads CASPVAGLQETQYF. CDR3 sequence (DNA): TGTGCCAGCCCCGTGGCGGGTCTACAAGAGACCCAGTACTTC.

CDR3 loop: CASSDSQEQFF. The CDR3 coding sequence is TGTGCCAGCAGTGACAGCCAGGAGCAGTTCTTC. The V gene is TRBV6-5, the J gene TRBJ2-1; TRBD1 is a possible D gene (5 bases). V shed 5 bases and J shed 10 bases, with 9 bases lying between them. The CDR3 loop spans 11 amino acids. In germline, CDR1 is MNHEY, CDR2 SVGAGI.

This CDR3 is CASSYSSGTDHYEQYF. The CDR3 bases are TGTGCCAGCAGTTACTCTTCCGGGACAGATCATTACGAGCAGTACTTC. This sequence joins TRBV6-5 and TRBJ2-7, with TRBD1 identical over 7 bases. The V and J ends lost 0 bases and 4 bases, in that order; junction bases with no gene match: 9. Germline V gene data show CDR1 as MNHEY and CDR2 as SVGAGI. This CDR3 comprises 16 residues.

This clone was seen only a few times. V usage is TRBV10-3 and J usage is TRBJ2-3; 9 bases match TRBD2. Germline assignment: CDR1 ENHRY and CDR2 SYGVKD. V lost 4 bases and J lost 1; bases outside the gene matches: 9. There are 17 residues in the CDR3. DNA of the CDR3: TGTGCCATCAGTGGTGCGGGAGGGCCTTGGGGCACAGATACGCAGTATTTT. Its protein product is CAISGAGGPWGTDTQYF.

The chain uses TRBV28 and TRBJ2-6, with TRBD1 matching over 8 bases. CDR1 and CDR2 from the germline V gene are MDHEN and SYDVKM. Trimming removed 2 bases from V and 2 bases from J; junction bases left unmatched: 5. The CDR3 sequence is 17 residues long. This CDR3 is CASSLSQGATGANVLTF. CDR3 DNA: TGTGCCAGCAGTTTAAGCCAGGGGGCGACTGGGGCCAACGTCCTGACTTTC. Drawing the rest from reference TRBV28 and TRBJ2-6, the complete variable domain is DVKVTQSSRYLVKRTGEKVFLECVQDMDHENMFWYRQDPGLGLRLIYFSYDVKMKEKGDIPEGYSVSREKKERFSLILESASTNQTSMYLCASSLSQGATGANVLTFGAGSRLTVL.

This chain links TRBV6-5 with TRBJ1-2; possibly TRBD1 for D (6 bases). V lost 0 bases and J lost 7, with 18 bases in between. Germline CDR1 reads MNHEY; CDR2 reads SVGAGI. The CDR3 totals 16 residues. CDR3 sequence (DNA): TGTGCCAGCAGTTACTCCCACTCGCGAGGGGGAAGTGGCTACACCTTC. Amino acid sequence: CASSYSHSRGGSGYTF.

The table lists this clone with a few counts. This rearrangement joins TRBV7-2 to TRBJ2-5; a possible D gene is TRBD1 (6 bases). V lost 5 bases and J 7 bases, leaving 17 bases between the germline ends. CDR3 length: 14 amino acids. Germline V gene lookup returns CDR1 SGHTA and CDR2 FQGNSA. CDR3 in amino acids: CASSPPRGLRTQYF. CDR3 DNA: TGTGCCAGCAGCCCTCCCAGGGGTTTGCGGACCCAGTACTTC.

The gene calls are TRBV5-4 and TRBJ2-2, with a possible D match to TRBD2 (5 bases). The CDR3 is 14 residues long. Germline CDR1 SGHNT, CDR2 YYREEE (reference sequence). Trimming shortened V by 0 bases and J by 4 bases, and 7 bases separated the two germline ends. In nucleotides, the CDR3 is TGTGCCAGCAGCTTGGGCGGGCGCACCGGGGAGCTGTTTTTT. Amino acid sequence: CASSLGGRTGELFF. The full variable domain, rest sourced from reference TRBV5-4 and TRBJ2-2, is ETGVTQSPTHLIKTRGQQVTLRCSSQSGHNTVSWYQQALGQGPQFIFQYYREEENGRGNFPPRFSGLQFPNYSSELNVNALELDDSALYLCASSLGGRTGELFFGEGSRLTVL.

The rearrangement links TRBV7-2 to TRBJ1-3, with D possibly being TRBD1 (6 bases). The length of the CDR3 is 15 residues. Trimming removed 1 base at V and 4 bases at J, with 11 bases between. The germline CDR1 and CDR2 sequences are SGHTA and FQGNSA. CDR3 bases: TGTGCCAGCAGCTTAGAACAGGGAAGAGGAAACACCATATATTTT. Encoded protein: CASSLEQGRGNTIYF.

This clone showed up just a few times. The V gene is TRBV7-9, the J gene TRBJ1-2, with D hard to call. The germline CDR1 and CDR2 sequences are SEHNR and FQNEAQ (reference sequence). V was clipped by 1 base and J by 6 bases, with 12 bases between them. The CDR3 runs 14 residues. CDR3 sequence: CASSLGSRADGYTF. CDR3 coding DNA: TGTGCCAGCAGCTTAGGTTCCCGGGCGGATGGCTACACCTTC.